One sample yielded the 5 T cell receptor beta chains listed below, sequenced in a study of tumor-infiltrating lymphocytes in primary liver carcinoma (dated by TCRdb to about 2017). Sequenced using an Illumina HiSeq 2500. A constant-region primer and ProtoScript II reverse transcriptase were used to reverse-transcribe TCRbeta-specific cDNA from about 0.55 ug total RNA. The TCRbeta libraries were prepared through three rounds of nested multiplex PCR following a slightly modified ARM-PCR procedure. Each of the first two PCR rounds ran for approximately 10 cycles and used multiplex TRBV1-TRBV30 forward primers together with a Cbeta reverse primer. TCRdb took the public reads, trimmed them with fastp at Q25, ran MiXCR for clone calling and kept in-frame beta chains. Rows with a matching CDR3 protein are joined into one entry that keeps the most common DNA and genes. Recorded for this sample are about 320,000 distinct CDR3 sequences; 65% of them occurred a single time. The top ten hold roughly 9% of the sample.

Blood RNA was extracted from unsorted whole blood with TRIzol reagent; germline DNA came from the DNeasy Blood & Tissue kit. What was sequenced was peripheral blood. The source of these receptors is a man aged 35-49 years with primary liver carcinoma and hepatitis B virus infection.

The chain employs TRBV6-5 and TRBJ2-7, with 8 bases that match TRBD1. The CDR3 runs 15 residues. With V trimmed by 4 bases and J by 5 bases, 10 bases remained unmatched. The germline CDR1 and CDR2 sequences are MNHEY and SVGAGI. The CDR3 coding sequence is TGTGCCAGCAGTTGCTCGCGACAGGGGCTCAACGAGCAGTACTTC. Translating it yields CASSCSRQGLNEQYF.

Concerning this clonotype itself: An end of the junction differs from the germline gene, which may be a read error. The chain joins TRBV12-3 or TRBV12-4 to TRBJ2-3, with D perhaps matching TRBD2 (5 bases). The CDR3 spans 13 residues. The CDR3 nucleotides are TGTGCCAGCAGCCGAAATCGTCGGGATACGCAATATTTT. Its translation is CASSRNRRDTQYF.

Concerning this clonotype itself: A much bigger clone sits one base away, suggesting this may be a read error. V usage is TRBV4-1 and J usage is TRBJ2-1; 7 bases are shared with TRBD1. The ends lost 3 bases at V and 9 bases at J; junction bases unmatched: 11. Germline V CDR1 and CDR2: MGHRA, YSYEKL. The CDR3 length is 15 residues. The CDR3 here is CASSQRTARDSEQFF. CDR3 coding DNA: TGCGCCAGCAGCCAGCGGACCGCCCGGGACAGTGAGCAGTTCTTC.

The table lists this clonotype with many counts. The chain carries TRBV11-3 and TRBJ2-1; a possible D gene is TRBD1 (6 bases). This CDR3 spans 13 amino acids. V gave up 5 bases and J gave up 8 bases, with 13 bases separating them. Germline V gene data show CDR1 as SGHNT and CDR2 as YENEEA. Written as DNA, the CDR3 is TGTGCCAGCAGCAGCAGGGGTGGGCATGAGCAGTTCTTC. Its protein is CASSSRGGHEQFF.

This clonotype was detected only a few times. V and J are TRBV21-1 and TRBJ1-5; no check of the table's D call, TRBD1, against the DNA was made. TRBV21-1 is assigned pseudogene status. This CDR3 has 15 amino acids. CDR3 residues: CASSKRHRGDQPQHF. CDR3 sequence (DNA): TGTGCCAGCAGCAAAAGGCACAGGGGCGATCAGCCCCAGCATTTT.